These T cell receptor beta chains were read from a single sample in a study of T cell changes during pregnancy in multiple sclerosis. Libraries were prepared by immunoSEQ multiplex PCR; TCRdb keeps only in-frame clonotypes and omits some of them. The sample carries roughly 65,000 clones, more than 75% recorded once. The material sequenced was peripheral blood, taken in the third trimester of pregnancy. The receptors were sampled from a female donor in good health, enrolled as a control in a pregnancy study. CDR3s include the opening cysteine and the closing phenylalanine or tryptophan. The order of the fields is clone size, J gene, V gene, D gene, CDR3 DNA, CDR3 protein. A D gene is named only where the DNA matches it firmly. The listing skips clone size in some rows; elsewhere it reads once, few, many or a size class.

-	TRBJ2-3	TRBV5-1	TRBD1	TGCGCCAGCAGCCTAACCGGGACAGGGAGCACAGATACGCAGTATTTT	CASSLTGTGSTDTQYF
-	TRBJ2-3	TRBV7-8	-	TGTGCCAGCAGGGGCCAGGTTGTGGCAGATACGCAGTATTTT	CASRGQVVADTQYF
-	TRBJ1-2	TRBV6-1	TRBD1	TGTGCCAGCAGTGATTCTTGGCAGGGGGCAGGACATGGCTACACCTTC	CASSDSWQGAGHGYTF
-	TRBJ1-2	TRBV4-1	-	TGCGCCAGCAGCCCCGCAGGGTACTATGGCTACACCTTC	CASSPAGYYGYTF
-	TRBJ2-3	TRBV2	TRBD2	TGTGCCAGCACTCTATTAGTTGGGACTAGTTCGGTTATTGGGGCAGATACGCAGTATTTT	CASTLLVGTSSVIGADTQYF
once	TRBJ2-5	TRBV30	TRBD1	TGTGCCTTATCTCCGGGACAGGGGGCAGGAGAGACCCAGTACTTC	CALSPGQGAGETQYF
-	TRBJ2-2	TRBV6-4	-	TGTGCCAGCAGTGATACAGGGTTCACCAGGGAGCTGTTTTTT	CASSDTGFTRELFF
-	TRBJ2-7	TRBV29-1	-	TGCAGCGTTGTAAGAGAACCCTACGAGCAGTACTTC	CSVVREPYEQYF
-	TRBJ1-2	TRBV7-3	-	TGTGCCAGCAGCTTAGGGGGGACCGCTTTTGGCTACACCTTC	CASSLGGTAFGYTF
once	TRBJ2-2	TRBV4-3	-	TGCGCCAGCAGCCAAGGATCAACAACCACCGGGGAGCTGTTTTTT	CASSQGSTTTGELFF
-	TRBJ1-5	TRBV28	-	TGTGCCAGCAGTTTAAGAAATTGGGGCGAGCCCCAGCATTTT	CASSLRNWGEPQHF
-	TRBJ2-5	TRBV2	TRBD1	TGTGCCAGCAGACTGCTACAGGGGGCGGGGGAGACCCAGTACTTC	CASRLLQGAGETQYF
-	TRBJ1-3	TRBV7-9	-	TGTGCCAGCAGCCAAGGCGGTTCTGGAAACACCATATATTTT	CASSQGGSGNTIYF
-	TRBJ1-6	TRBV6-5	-	TGTGCCAGCAGTTATGGGGGGGCCTATAATTCACCCCTCCACTTT	CASSYGGAYNSPLHF
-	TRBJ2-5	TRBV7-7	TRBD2	TGTGCTAGCAGCCGTTCCGGGGGGGCAGCGGAGACCCAGTACTTC	CASSRSGGAAETQYF
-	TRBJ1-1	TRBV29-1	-	TGCAGCGTTGAGGGCAGGCCATCCATAAAGGACACTGAAGCTTTCTTT	CSVEGRPSIKDTEAFF
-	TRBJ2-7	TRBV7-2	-	TGTGCCAGCAGCTCTGGCGGGACAGTCGGACACGAGCAGTACTTC	CASSSGGTVGHEQYF
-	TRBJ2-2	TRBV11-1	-	TGTGCCAGCAGCGCGGGACAGAGGCGCACCGGGGAGCTGTTTTTT	CASSAGQRRTGELFF
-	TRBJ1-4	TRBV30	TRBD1	TGTGCCTGGAGTGGGAACAGGGGAACTAATGAAAAACTGTTTTTT	CAWSGNRGTNEKLFF
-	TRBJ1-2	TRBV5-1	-	TGCGCCAGCAGCCCGCAGGGTGATTATGGCTACACCTTC	CASSPQGDYGYTF
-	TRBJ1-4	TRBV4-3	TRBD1	TGCGCCAGCAGCCAAGACAGGGGGACTAATGAAAAACTGTTTTTT	CASSQDRGTNEKLFF
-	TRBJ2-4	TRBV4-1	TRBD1	TGCGCCAGCAGCCAAGGGGACAGGGCCGAAAACATTCAGTACTTC	CASSQGDRAENIQYF
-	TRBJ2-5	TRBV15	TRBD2	TGTGCCACCAGCCTTCGCCTAGCGGGGTGGGAGACCCAGTACTTC	CATSLRLAGWETQYF
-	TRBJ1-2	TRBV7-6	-	TGTGCCAGCAGCTTAATGGGTGAGGGGGTACCAAAGGGCTACACCTTC	CASSLMGEGVPKGYTF
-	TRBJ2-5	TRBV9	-	TGTGCCAGCAGCCGAAACGAGGAGACCCAGTACTTC	CASSRNEETQYF
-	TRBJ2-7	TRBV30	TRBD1	TGTGCCTGCCACGGGACAGCAGCCCGCGAGCAGTACTTC	CACHGTAAREQYF
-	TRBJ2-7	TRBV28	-	TGTGCCAGCATCGCGGGTTTCGAGCAGTACTTC	CASIAGFEQYF
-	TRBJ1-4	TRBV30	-	TGTGCCTGGAGTCCACCCAGGGGTGCTCGGACTAATGAAAAACTGTTTTTT	CAWSPPRGARTNEKLFF
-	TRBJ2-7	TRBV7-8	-	TGTGCCAGCAGCTCGGACAAATCTTACGAGCAGTACTTC	CASSSDKSYEQYF
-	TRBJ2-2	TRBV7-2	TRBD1	TGTGCCAGCAGCTTAGTTTCGGTCGGACAGGGGAATACCGGGGAGCTGTTTTTT	CASSLVSVGQGNTGELFF
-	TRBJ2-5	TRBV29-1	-	TGCAGCGTTGAGGAGGGTCCCATGACCCAGTACTTC	CSVEEGPMTQYF
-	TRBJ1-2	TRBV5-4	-	TGTGCCACCCCCGGGGGGACGGTGCCGGGTGATGGCTACACCTTC	CATPGGTVPGDGYTF
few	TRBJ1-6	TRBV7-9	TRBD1	TGTGCCAGCAGCTTAGAGGCAGGGGGGAATTCACCCCTCCACTTT	CASSLEAGGNSPLHF
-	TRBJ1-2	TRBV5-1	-	TGCGCCAGCAGCTTGACGGGCCCAGGGCAGTCCTACACCTTC	CASSLTGPGQSYTF
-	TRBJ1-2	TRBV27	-	TGTGCCAGCAGTTCCCCATCTAACCCGACAGGTAGCGCGGGCTACACCTTC	CASSSPSNPTGSAGYTF
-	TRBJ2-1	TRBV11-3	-	TGTGCCAGCGGCCCAGTGTGCAGGGCCGAGTTCTTC	CASGPVCRAEFF
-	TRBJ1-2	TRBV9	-	TGTGCCAGCAGCCAAGAGGGGCAGACAGGCCCAAACTATGGCTACACCTTC	CASSQEGQTGPNYGYTF
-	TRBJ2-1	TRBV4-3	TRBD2	TGCGCCAGCAGCCAAGACCCCCCGGGGGGAGCCTACAATGAGCAGTTCTTC	CASSQDPPGGAYNEQFF
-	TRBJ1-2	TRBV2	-	TGTGCCAGCAGTGGAAGCCTTTATGGCTACACCTTC	CASSGSLYGYTF
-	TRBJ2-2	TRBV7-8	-	TGTGCCAGCAGCTTCGAGGCCGGCACCGGGGAGCTGTTTTTT	CASSFEAGTGELFF
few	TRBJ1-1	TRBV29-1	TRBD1	TGCAGCGCCGGACAGGTTGAAGCTTTCTTT	CSAGQVEAFF
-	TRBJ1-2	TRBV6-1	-	TGTGCCAGCACCCCAGGGTCCAACTATGGCTACACCTTC	CASTPGSNYGYTF